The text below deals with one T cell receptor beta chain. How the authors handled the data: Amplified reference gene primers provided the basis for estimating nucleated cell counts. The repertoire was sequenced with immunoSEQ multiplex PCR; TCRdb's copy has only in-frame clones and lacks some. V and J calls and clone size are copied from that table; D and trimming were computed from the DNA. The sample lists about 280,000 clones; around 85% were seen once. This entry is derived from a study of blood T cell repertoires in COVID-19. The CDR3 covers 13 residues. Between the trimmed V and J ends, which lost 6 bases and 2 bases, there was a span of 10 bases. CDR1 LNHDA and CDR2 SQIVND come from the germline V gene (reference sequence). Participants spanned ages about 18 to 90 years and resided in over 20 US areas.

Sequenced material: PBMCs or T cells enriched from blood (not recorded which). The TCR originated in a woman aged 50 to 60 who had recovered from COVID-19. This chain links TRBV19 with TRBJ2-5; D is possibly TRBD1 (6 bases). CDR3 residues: CASREQGQETQYF. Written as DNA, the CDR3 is TGTGCCAGTAGAGAGCAGGGGCAAGAGACCCAGTACTTC.